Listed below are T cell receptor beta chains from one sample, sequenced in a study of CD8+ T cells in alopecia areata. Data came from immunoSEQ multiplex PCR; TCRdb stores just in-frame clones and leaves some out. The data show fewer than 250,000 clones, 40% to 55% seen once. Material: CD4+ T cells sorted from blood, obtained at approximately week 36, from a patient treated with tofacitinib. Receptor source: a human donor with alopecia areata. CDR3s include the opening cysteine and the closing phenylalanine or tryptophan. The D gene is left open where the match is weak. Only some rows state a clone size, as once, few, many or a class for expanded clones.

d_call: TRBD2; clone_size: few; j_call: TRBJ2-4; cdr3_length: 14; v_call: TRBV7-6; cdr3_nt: TGTGCCAGCAGCCCACTTGGGGGGCGGGAGGCTGAGTACTTC; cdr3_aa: CASSPLGGREAEYF
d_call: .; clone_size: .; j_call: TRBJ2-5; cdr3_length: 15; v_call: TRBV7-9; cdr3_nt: TGTGCCAGCAGCTTTGGCGCGTCCTCCCAAGAGACCCAGTACTTC; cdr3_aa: CASSFGASSQETQYF
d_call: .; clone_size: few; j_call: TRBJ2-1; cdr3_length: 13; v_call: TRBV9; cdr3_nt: TGTGCCAGCAGCGTCCGACTCTACAATGAGCAGTTCTTC; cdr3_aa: CASSVRLYNEQFF
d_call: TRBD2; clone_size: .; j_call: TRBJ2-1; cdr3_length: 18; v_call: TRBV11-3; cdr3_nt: TGTGCCAGCAGCCTACAAAGTGGGACTAGCGGGAGGGCAAATGAGCAGTTCTTC; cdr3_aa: CASSLQSGTSGRANEQFF
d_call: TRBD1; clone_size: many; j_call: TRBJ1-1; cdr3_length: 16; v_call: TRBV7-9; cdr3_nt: TGTGCCAGCAGCTTAAGCTCGGCAGGGGGCGGCGCTGAAGCTTTCTTT; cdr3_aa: CASSLSSAGGGAEAFF
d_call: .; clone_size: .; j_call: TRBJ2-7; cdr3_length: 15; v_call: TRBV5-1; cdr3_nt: TGCGCCAGCAGCCTCGCGGGACAGCTTCCCTACGAGCAGTACTTC; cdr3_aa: CASSLAGQLPYEQYF
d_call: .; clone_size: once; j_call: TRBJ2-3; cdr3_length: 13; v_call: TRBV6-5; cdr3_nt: TGTGCCAGCAGTTACCATGGGGGCCCAGGGCAGTATTTT; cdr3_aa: CASSYHGGPGQYF
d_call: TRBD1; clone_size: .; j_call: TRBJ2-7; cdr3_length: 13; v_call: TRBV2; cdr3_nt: TGTGCCAGCAGCGCTCGACAGGGTATCGCTCAGTACTTC; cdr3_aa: CASSARQGIAQYF
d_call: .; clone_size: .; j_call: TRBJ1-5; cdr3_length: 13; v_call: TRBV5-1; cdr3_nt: TGCGCCAGCAGCGTAGACAGCAATCAGCCCCAGCATTTT; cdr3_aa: CASSVDSNQPQHF
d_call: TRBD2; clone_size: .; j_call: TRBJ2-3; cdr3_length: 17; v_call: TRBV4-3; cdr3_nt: TGCGCCAGCAGCCAAGGGGGGAGGGCCTCTAGCACAGATACGCAGTATTTT; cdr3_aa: CASSQGGRASSTDTQYF
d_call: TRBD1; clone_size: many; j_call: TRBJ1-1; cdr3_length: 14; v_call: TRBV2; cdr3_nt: TGTGCCAGCAGTCGGGACAGGGGTAACACTGAAGCTTTCTTT; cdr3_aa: CASSRDRGNTEAFF
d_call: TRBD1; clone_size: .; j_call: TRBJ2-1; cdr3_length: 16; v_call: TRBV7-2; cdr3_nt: TGTGCCAGCAGACGCACAGGGGTTTCCTCATACAATGAGCAGTTCTTC; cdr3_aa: CASRRTGVSSYNEQFF
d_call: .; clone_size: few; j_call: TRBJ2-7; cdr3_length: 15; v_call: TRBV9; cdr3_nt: TGTGCCAGCAGCCCGAGGGAGGTTAGGGGATACGAGCAGTACTTC; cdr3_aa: CASSPREVRGYEQYF
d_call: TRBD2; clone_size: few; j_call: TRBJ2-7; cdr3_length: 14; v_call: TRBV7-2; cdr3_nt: TGTGCCAGCAGCTTTATCGGGAGGGGATACGAGCAGTACTTC; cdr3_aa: CASSFIGRGYEQYF
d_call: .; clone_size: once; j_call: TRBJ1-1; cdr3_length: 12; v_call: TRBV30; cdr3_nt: TGTGCCTGGGGCAGGGATGGCACTGAAGCTTTCTTT; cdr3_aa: CAWGRDGTEAFF
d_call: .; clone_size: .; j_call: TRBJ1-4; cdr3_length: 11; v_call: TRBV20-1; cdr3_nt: TGCAGTGCTAGGACACGGGAAAAACTGTTTTTT; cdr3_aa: CSARTREKLFF
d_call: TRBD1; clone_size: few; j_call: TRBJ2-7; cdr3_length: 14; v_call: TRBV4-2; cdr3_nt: TGTGCCAGCAGCGACCGACAGGGGTTCTACGAGCAGTACTTC; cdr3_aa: CASSDRQGFYEQYF
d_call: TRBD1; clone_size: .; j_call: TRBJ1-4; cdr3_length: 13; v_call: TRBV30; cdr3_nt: TGTGCCTGGATCGACAGGGCAGGGGAAAAACTGTTTTTT; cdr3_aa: CAWIDRAGEKLFF
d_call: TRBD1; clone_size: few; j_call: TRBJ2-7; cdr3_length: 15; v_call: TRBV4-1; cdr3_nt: TGCGCCAGCAGCCATTCAGGGACAGCCAACCTCGAGCAGTACTTC; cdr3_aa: CASSHSGTANLEQYF
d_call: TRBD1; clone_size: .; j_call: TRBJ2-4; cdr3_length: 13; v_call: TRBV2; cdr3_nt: TGTGCCAGCATGCCAGGGGGATTAAACATTCAGTACTTC; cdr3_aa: CASMPGGLNIQYF
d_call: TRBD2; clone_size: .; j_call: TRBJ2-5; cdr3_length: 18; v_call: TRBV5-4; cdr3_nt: TGTGCCAGCAGCCTGGGCACTAGCGGGAGGGGATCTCAAGAGACCCAGTACTTC; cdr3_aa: CASSLGTSGRGSQETQYF
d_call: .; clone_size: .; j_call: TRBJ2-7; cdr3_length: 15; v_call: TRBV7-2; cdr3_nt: TGTGCCAGCAGCTTAGCTGGGGGCACCACCTACGAGCAGTACTTC; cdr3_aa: CASSLAGGTTYEQYF
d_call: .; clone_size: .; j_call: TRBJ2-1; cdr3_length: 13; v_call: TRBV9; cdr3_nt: TGTGCCAGCAGCGTAGGACAGCCCAATGAGCAGTTCTTC; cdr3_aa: CASSVGQPNEQFF
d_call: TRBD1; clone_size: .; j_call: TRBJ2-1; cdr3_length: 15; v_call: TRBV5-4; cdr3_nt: TGTGCCAGCAGCCCGGTAGGGGGCAGATACAATGAGCAGTTCTTC; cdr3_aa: CASSPVGGRYNEQFF